Below, 27 T cell receptor beta chains from the same sample are listed, as sequenced in a study of regulatory T cells in long-lasting Graves disease. Building the TCR beta libraries relied on iRepertoire HTBI primers, and CDR3 regions underwent Arm-PCR. TCRdb re-analysed the multiplex PCR reads in MiXCR, keeping a single row per CDR3 protein. The sample includes around 500,000 distinct CDR3 sequences, roughly a sixth of them seen just once. Described time point: newly diagnosed GD, antithyroid drugs for less than 3 months. TCR sequences were obtained from RNA taken from PBMCs. The sample was also reused in another study, on T cells in Graves' hyperthyroidism and ophthalmopathy.

The sequenced sample was peripheral blood mononuclear cells (PBMCs), obtained at new diagnosis, from a patient treated with antithyroid drugs. These receptors came from a woman aged 35-65 years with Graves disease.

The rearrangement uses TRBV7-6 and TRBJ2-1; D ambiguous. The germline V gene has CDR1 SGHVS and CDR2 FNYEAQ. The CDR3 has 16 residues. The V end lost 5 bases, the J end lost 8 bases, and 22 bases lay between the germline ends. CDR3: CASSPLLPRRNDEQFF. CDR3 nucleotides: TGTGCCAGCAGCCCCCTTCTCCCGAGGCGGAACGATGAGCAGTTCTTC.

This clonotype came up many times. V gene TRBV2 combines with J gene TRBJ1-5, with TRBD1 matching 9 bases. Germline CDR1 is SNHLY and CDR2 is FYNNEI. Trimming took 7 bases from V and 2 from J; bases not matched to a gene: 6. The CDR3 is 15 residues long. CDR3: CASTGQGFGNQPQHF. The CDR3 nucleotides read TGTGCCAGCACGGGACAGGGATTCGGCAATCAGCCCCAGCATTTT.

Ten or more counts support this clonotype. This chain connects TRBV7-9 to TRBJ2-3, with 7 bases lining up with TRBD1. The CDR3 contains 15 residues. Trimming took 5 bases from V and 5 from J; bases not matched to a gene: 10. Per the germline V gene, CDR1 is SEHNR and CDR2 is FQNEAQ (reference sequence). The DNA for the CDR3 is TGTGCCAGCAGCCAAAGGACAGGCCTCAAAGATACGCAGTATTTT. Its protein product is CASSQRTGLKDTQYF.

This clonotype turned up a few times. The rearrangement uses TRBV6-4 and TRBJ1-1, with a weak D call TRBD1 (6 bases). This CDR3 region has 16 residues. V was trimmed by 11 bases and J by 0 bases, leaving 22 bases between them. Per germline, CDR1 MRHNA and CDR2 SNTAGT. In DNA, the CDR3 is TGTGCCGGACAGTCGAGGAACAGACTCATGAACACTGAAGCTTTCTTT. It is translated as CAGQSRNRLMNTEAFF.

This clonotype was seen more than once but under ten times. This chain links TRBV7-9 with TRBJ2-7; maybe TRBD2 (6 bases). CDR3 length equals 15 residues. V was pared by 11 bases and J by 2 bases, with 22 bases between. The germline CDR1 and CDR2 sequences are SEHNR and FQNEAQ (reference sequence). CDR3 sequence reads: CALDISAGKTYEQYF. The CDR3 DNA sequence: TGTGCCCTGGACATTTCGGCGGGGAAAACCTACGAGCAGTACTTC.

This clonotype has ten or more counts. The gene calls are TRBV6-5 and TRBJ2-2; 14 bases fit TRBD2. Germline V gene lookup returns CDR1 MNHEY and CDR2 SVGAGI. Unmatched junction bases numbered 9, after V lost 0 bases and J lost 0 bases. This CDR3 has 21 amino acids. CDR3 amino acids: CASSYSYLGLAGAANTGELFF. The DNA of the CDR3 is TGTGCCAGCAGTTACTCCTATCTGGGACTAGCGGGGGCAGCGAACACCGGGGAGCTGTTTTTT.

This clonotype was seen repeatedly, ten times or more. This sequence joins TRBV18 and TRBJ1-1, with D unclear. Germline lookup yields CDR1 KGHSH and CDR2 LQKENI. The CDR3 length is 13 residues. V lost 3 bases, J lost 7 bases, and 12 bases lay in between. CDR3 bases: TGTGCCAGCTCACCGCAATCTCTCCGTGAAGCTTTCTTT. Its translation: CASSPQSLREAFF.

As concerns this clonotype: One junction end does not reproduce the germline sequence, and a read error may be involved. In DNA, the CDR3 is TGTACCAGCACTTTCCGGGGCCAGGGGTATGGAAACACCATATATTTT. Its translation: CTSTFRGQGYGNTIYF. The rearrangement links TRBV28 to TRBJ1-3; D is perhaps TRBD1 (6 bases). CDR3 length: 16 residues. The germline gives CDR1 MDHEN, CDR2 SYDVKM.

This clonotype has just a few counts. This chain links TRBV7-2 with TRBJ2-7; perhaps D is TRBD1 or TRBD2 (5 bases each). Germline loops: CDR1 SGHTA, CDR2 FQGNSA. Trimming stripped 2 bases from V and 1 base from J, with 9 bases between. This CDR3 contains 14 residues. CDR3 nucleotides: TGTGCCAGCAGCTTATTGGGACCTTCCTACGAGCAGTACTTC. It translates to CASSLLGPSYEQYF.

The chain links TRBV12-3 or TRBV12-4 to TRBJ1-5, with 7 bases identical to TRBD1. This CDR3 region has 15 residues. The J segment lost 1 base and the V segment lost 10 bases, leaving 10 bases of the junction unmatched. The CDR3 is CANSQQGESNQPQHF. The CDR3 DNA sequence: TGTGCCAACAGCCAGCAGGGGGAAAGCAATCAGCCCCAGCATTTT.

This clonotype was found many times. The rearrangement links TRBV3-1 to TRBJ1-3; D gene ambiguous. Germline lookup yields CDR1 LGHDT and CDR2 YNNKEL (reference sequence). V lost 0 bases, J lost 0 bases, and 9 bases lay in between. This CDR3 is built from 16 residues. The CDR3 is CASSQDISSSGNTIYF. CDR3 in DNA: TGTGCCAGCAGCCAAGATATTTCAAGCTCTGGAAACACCATATATTTT.

This clonotype has a count of ten or more. This sequence joins TRBV7-6 and TRBJ2-1; unclear D gene. V was trimmed by 7 bases and J by 12 bases, leaving 10 bases between them. The CDR3 covers 10 residues. The germline CDR1 and CDR2 sequences are SGHVS and FNYEAQ. Written as DNA, the CDR3 is TGTGCCAGCATCCATTCTGGGCAGTTCTTC. Translated, it gives CASIHSGQFF.

The rearrangement links TRBV9 to TRBJ1-5, with D hard to call. The CDR3 totals 14 residues. Between the trimmed V and J ends, which lost 3 bases and 5 bases, there was a span of 12 bases. Looked up from germline, CDR1 is SGDLS and CDR2 is YYNGEE. CDR3 nucleotide sequence: TGTGCCAGCAGCGCAGGAACAGCGGATCAGCCCCAGCATTTT. Its translation is CASSAGTADQPQHF. Drawing the rest from reference TRBV9 and TRBJ1-5, the complete variable domain is DSGVTQTPKHLITATGQRVTLRCSPRSGDLSVYWYQQSLDQGLQFLIQYYNGEERAKGNILERFSAQQFPDLHSELNLSSLELGDSALYFCASSAGTADQPQHFGDGTRLSIL.

The CDR3 loop is CASSNLRAGGTEAFF. CDR3 bases: TGCGCCAGCAGCAACCTAAGGGCCGGGGGCACTGAAGCTTTCTTT. The V and J genes are TRBV4-1 and TRBJ1-1; perhaps TRBD1 as D (5 bases). Deletions cut 5 bases from V and 4 bases from J, with 17 bases between. This CDR3 comprises 15 residues. Germline V CDR1 and CDR2: MGHRA, YSYEKL.

There are a few counts of this clonotype. The J gene is TRBJ2-2, the V gene TRBV6-1; D is uncertain. The CDR3 covers 15 residues. CDR1 and CDR2 from the germline V gene are MNHNS and SASEGT. V dropped 8 bases and J dropped 5 bases, with 18 bases sitting between them. The CDR3 DNA sequence: TGTGCCAGCGGGAATGGGGTCCTTGGGACCGGGGAGCTGTTTTTT. It specifies CASGNGVLGTGELFF.

A few counts support this clonotype. The J gene is TRBJ2-1, the V gene TRBV6-1; 13 positions agree with TRBD2. This CDR3 comprises 15 residues. After removal of 6 bases from V and 7 bases from J, the junction contained 6 bases not matched to a gene. Germline-derived CDR1 and CDR2 are MNHNS and SASEGT. The DNA for the CDR3 is TGTGCCAGCAGCTCGGGACTAGCGGGGTTGAATGAGCAGTTCTTC. This encodes CASSSGLAGLNEQFF.

This clonotype was observed many times. The genes are TRBV12-3 or TRBV12-4 and TRBJ1-2; the match to TRBD1 covers 8 bases. V lost 1 base to trimming and J lost 6 bases; unmatched junction nucleotides: 7. CDR3 length: 15 residues. CDR3 nucleotides: TGTGCCAGCAGTTTAGTCGCAGGGGGCGTAAATGGCTACACCTTC. Translation gives CASSLVAGGVNGYTF.

This clonotype was seen only a few times. The V and J genes are TRBV13 and TRBJ2-2; D unresolved. With 5 bases removed from V and 3 bases from J, the gap between germline ends came to 16 bases. CDR3 size: 16 residues. Per the germline V gene, CDR1 is PRHDT and CDR2 is FYEKMQ (reference sequence). The CDR3 sequence is CASSPHFRADTGELFF. The CDR3 coding sequence is TGTGCCAGCAGCCCCCATTTTAGGGCGGACACCGGGGAGCTGTTTTTT.

This clonotype was counted only a few times. This may be a read error: a much more frequent sequence differs by one nucleotide. The V gene is TRBV3-1, the J gene TRBJ1-2; D ambiguous. CDR3 size: 13 residues. Trimming removed 2 bases at V and 4 bases at J, with 8 bases between. Germline CDR1 is LGHDT and CDR2 is YNNKEL (reference sequence). The CDR3 DNA reads TGTGCCAGCAGCCAAAGCCCCCCCTATGGCTACACCTTC. It translates to CASSQSPPYGYTF.

This clonotype was counted ten times or more. The V call is TRBV7-9, the J call TRBJ2-5; 7 bases fit TRBD1. Germline V lookup: CDR1 SEHNR, CDR2 FQNEAQ (reference sequence). The J segment lost 4 bases and the V segment lost 6 bases, leaving 8 bases of the junction unmatched. CDR3 length equals 14 residues. CDR3 region: CASSSPGQRETQYF. The CDR3 DNA sequence: TGTGCCAGCAGTTCCCCGGGACAGCGAGAGACCCAGTACTTC.

This clonotype was detected ten times or more. The chain has TRBV10-3 and TRBJ1-1, with TRBD1 matching over 9 bases. This CDR3 comprises 18 residues. The V gene end was trimmed by 2 bases and the J gene end by 1 base; junction bases not matched to a gene: 11. Looked up from germline, CDR1 is ENHRY and CDR2 is SYGVKD. CDR3 in DNA: TGTGCCATCAGTGAGCGGCGGGGGGGACAGGGTACGAACACTGAAGCTTTCTTT. It translates to CAISERRGGQGTNTEAFF.

In its sample, this clonotype was seen a few times. The chain recombines TRBV11-2 with TRBJ1-6, with D possibly matching TRBD1 (5 bases). This CDR3 has 15 residues. The V gene's germline CDR1 is SGHAT and CDR2 FQNNGV. V lost 0 bases and J 14 bases, leaving 17 bases between the germline ends. The CDR3 protein is CASSLDSGRQFTLHF. DNA of the CDR3: TGTGCCAGCAGCTTAGATTCAGGGAGACAATTCACCCTCCACTTT.

Many counts were recorded for this clonotype. This sequence joins TRBV4-2 and TRBJ2-3, with a tentative D call TRBD2 (5 bases). Per the germline V gene, CDR1 is LGHNA and CDR2 is YNFKEQ. The CDR3 covers 15 residues. V lost 1 base and J 4 bases, leaving 12 bases between the germline ends. As DNA, the CDR3 is TGTGCCAGCAGCCAAGGAGGGCAGTCTTCAGATACGCAGTATTTT. Protein product: CASSQGGQSSDTQYF.

Concerning this clonotype: With a much larger clone just one base away, this may be a read error. The V and J genes are TRBV7-8 and TRBJ1-2, with D hard to call. The CDR3 loop spans 14 amino acids. Germline V CDR1 and CDR2: SGHVS, FQNEAQ. The CDR3 sequence is CASSLGRLNYGYAF. The CDR3 nucleotides read TGTGCCAGCAGCTTAGGTCGGCTCAACTATGGCTACGCCTTC.

For this clonotype: This may stem from a read error, because a much larger clone lies one nucleotide away. The V call is TRBV3-1, the J call TRBJ1-3, with D uncertain. This CDR3 region has 17 residues. CDR1 is LGHDT, CDR2 YNNKEL, per germline (reference sequence). The V end lost 1 base, the J end lost 0 bases, and 13 bases lay between the germline ends. The CDR3 sequence is CASSQGVGAFSGNTIYF. In DNA, the CDR3 is TGTGCCAGCAGCCAAGGTGTAGGCGCCTTCTCTGGAAACACCATATATTTT.

The chain employs TRBV29-1 and TRBJ1-2, with unresolved D. Trimming removed 8 bases from V and 5 bases from J, with 9 bases in between. The CDR3 spans 10 residues. CDR1 SQVTM and CDR2 ANQGSEA come from the germline V gene. The CDR3 loop reads CSRRDYGYTF. The CDR3 DNA reads TGCAGCAGACGGGATTATGGCTACACCTTC.

This clonotype was counted ten times or more. The rearrangement joins TRBV9 to TRBJ1-1, with a weak D call TRBD1 (6 bases). The CDR3 consists of 14 residues. V lost 3 bases and J lost 6, with 15 bases in between. Germline V gene lookup returns CDR1 SGDLS and CDR2 YYNGEE. CDR3 in DNA: TGTGCCAGCAGCGAATACCAACAGGGTCCTGAAGCTTTCTTT. It specifies CASSEYQQGPEAFF.